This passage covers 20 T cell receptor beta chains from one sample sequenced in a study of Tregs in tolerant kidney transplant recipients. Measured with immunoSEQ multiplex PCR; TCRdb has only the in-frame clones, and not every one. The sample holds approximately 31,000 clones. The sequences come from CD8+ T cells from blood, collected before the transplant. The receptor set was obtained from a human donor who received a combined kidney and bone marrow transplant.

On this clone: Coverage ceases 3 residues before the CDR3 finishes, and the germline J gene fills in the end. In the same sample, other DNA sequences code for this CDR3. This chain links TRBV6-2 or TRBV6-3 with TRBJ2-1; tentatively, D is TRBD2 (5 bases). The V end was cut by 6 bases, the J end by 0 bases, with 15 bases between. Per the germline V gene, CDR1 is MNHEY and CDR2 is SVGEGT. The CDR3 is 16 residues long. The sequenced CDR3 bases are TGTGCCAGCAGCTATATGGCGGCGGGCTCCTACAATGAG. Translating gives CASSYMAAGSYNE. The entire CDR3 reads CASSYMAAGSYNEQFF.

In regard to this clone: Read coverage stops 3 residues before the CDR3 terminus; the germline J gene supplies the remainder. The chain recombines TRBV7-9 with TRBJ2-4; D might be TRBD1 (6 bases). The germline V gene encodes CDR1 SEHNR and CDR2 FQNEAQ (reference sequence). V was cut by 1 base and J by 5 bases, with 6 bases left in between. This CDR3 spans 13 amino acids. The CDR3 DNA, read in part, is TGTGCCAGCAGCTTAGGGACAGAAAACATT. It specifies CASSLGTENI. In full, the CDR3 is CASSLGTENIQYF.

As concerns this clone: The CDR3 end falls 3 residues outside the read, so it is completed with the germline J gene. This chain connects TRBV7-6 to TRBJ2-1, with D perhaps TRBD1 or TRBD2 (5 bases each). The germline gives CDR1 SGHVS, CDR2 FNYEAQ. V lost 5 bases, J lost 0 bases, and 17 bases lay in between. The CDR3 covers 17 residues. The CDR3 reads CASSPFEGYFSYNEQFF. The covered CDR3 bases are TGTGCCAGCAGCCCCTTCGAGGGGTACTTCTCCTACAATGAG.

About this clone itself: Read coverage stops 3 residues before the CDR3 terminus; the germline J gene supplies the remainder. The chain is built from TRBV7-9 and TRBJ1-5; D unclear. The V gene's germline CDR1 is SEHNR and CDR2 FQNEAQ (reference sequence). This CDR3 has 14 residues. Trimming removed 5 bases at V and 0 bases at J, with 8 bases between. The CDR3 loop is CASSPLGSNQPQHF. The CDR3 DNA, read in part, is TGTGCCAGCAGCCCCCTCGGTAGCAATCAGCCC. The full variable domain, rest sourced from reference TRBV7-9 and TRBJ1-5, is DTGVSQNPRHKITKRGQNVTFRCDPISEHNRLYWYRQTLGQGPEFLTYFQNEAQLEKSRLLSDRFSAERPKGSFSTLEIQRTEQGDSAMYLCASSPLGSNQPQHFGDGTRLSIL.

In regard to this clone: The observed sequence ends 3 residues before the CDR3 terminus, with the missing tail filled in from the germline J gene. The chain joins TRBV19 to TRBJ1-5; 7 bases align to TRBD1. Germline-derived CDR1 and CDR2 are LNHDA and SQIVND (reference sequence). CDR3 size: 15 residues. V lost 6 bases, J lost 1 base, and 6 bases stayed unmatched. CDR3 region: CASSFGTASNQPQHF. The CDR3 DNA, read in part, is TGTGCCAGTAGCTTCGGGACAGCAAGCAATCAGCCC.

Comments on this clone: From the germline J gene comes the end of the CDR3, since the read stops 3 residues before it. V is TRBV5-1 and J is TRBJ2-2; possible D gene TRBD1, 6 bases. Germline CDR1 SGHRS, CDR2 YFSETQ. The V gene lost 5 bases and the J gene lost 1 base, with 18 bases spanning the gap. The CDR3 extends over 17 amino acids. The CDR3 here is CASRHAPWTENTGELFF. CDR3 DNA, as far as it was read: TGCGCCAGCAGACACGCCCCGTGGACAGAGAACACCGGGGAG.

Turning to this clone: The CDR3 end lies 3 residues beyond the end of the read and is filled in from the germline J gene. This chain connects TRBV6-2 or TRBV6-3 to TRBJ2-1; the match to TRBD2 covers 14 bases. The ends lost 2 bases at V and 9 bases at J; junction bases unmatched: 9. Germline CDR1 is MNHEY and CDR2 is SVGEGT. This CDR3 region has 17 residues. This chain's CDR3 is CASSYNPGTSGRIEQFF. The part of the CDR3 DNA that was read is TGTGCCAGCAGTTACAATCCCGGGACTAGCGGGAGAATTGAG.

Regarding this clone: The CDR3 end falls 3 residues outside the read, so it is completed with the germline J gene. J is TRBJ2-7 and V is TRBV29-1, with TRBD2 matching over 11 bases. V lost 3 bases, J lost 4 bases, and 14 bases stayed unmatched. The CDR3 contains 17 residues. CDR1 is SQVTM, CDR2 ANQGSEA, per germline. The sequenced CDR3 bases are TGCAGCGTTGAGGGGGACAGCCTAGCGGGAGGTCAGTACGAG. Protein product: CSVEGDSLAGGQYE. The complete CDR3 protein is CSVEGDSLAGGQYEQYF.

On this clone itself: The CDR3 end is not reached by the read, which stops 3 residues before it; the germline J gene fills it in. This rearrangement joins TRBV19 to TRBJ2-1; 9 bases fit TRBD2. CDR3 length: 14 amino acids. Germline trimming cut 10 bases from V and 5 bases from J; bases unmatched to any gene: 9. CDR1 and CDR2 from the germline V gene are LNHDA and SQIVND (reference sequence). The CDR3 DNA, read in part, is TGTGCCACCCTCCCGCGACTAGCGGACAATGAG. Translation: CATLPRLADNE. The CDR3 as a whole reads CATLPRLADNEQFF.

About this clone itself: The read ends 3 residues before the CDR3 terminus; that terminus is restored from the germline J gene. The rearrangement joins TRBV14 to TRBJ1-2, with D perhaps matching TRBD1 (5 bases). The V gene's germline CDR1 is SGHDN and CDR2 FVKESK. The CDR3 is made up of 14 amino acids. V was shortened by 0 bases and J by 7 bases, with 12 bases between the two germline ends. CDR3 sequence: CASSQDHGRGGYTF. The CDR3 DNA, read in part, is TGTGCCAGCAGCCAAGATCACGGAAGGGGTGGC.

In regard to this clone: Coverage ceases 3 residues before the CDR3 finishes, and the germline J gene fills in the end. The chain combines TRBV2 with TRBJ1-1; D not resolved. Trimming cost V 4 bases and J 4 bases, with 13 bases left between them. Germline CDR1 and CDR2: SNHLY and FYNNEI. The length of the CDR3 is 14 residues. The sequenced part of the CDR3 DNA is TGTGCCAGCAGTGCCCAGGTCGGAGCCACTGAA. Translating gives CASSAQVGATE. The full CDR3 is CASSAQVGATEAFF.

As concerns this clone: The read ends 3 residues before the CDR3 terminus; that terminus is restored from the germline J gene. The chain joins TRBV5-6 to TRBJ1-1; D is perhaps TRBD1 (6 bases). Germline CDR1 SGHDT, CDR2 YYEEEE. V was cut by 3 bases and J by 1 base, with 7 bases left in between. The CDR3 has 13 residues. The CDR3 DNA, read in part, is TGTGCCAGCAGCTCGACAGGGAACACTGAA. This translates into CASSSTGNTE. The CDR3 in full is CASSSTGNTEAFF.

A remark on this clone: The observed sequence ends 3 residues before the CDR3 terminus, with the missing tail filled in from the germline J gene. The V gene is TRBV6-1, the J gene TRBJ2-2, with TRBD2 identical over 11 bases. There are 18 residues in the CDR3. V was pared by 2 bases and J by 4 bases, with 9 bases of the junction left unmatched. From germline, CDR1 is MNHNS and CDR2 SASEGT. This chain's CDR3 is CASSESSGGPRGTGELFF. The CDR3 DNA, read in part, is TGTGCCAGCAGTGAATCTAGCGGGGGGCCGCGGGGCACCGGGGAG.

Here the CDR3 reads CASSPASSVYEAFF. Incomplete CDR3 DNA: TGTGCCAGCAGCCCGGCCTCGAGCGTGTATGAG. The chain couples TRBV7-2 to TRBJ1-1; D unresolved. The read ends 3 residues before the CDR3 terminus; that terminus is restored from the germline J gene. CDR3 size: 14 residues. Germline CDR1 is SGHTA and CDR2 is FQGNSA.

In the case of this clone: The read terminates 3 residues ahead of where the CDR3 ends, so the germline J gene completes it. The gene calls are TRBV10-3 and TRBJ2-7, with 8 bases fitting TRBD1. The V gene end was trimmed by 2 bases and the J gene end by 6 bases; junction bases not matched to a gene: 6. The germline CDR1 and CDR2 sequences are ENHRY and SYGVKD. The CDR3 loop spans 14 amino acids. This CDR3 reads CAISEATGGPEQYF. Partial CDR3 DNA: TGTGCCATCAGTGAGGCTACAGGGGGACCCGAG.

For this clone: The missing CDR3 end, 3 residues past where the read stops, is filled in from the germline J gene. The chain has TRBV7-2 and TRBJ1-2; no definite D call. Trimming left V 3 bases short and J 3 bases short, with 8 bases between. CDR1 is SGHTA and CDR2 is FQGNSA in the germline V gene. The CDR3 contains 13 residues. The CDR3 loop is CASSFGGDYGYTF. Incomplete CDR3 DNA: TGTGCCAGCAGCTTCGGCGGGGACTATGGC. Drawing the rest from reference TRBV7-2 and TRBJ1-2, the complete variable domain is GAGVSQSPSNKVTEKGKDVELRCDPISGHTALYWYRQSLGQGLEFLIYFQGNSAPDKSGLPSDRFSAERTGGSVSTLTIQRTQQEDSAVYLCASSFGGDYGYTFGSGTRLTVV.

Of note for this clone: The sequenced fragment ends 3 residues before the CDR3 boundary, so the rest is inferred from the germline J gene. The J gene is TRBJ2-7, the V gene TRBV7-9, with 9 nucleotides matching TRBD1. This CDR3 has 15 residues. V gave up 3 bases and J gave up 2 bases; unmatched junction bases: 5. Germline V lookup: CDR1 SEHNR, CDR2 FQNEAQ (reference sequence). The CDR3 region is CASSFGQGNAYEQYF. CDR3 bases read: TGTGCCAGCAGCTTCGGACAGGGGAACGCCTACGAG.

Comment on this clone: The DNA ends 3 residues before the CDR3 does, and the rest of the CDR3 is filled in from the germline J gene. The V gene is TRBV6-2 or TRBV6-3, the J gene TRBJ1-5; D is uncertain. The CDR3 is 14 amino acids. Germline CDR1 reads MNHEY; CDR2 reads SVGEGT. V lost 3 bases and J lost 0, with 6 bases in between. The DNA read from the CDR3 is TGTGCCAGCAGTTATCAGAATAGCAATCAGCCC. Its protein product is CASSYQNSNQP. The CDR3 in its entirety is CASSYQNSNQPQHF.

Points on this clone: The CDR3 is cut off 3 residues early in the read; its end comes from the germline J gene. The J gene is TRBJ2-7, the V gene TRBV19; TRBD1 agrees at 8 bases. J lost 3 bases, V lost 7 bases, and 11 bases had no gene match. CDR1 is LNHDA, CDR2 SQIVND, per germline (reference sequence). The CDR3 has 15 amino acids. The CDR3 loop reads CASIRRQGYDYEQYF. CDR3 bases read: TGTGCCAGTATCCGTCGACAGGGGTACGACTACGAG. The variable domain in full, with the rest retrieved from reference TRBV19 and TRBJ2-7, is DGGITQSPKYLFRKEGQNVTLSCEQNLNHDAMYWYRQDPGQGLRLIYYSQIVNDFQKGDIAEGYSVSREKKESFPLTVTSAQKNPTAFYLCASIRRQGYDYEQYFGPGTRLTVT.

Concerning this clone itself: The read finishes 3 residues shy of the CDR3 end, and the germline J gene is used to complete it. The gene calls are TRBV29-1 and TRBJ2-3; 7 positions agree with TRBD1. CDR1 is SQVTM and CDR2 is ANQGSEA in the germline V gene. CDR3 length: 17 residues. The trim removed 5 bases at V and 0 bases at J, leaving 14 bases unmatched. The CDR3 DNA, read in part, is TGCAGCGTTTCCGGGACAGAGCGATCTCCTAGCACAGATACG. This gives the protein CSVSGTERSPSTDT. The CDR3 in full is CSVSGTERSPSTDTQYF.